Sequencing of this TCR beta chain was carried out in a study of cytomegalovirus exposure and HLA in healthy donors. Study-level points and caveats: Among TCR beta chains, those listed as cytomegalovirus-associated numbered over 150. HLA restriction was apparent for most CMV-associated TCR beta chains in a later analysis.

This clone has just a few counts. Its antigen is not identified. The CDR3 is 15 residues long. Germline CDR1 is MRHNA and CDR2 is SNTAGT. V lost 5 bases and J 0 bases, leaving 10 bases between the germline ends. 13 Jbeta primers and 60 Vbeta primers were used for the PCR. Original processing notes: Later, an analysis found about 77 million unique TCR beta chains, and some 10 million of these were shared. Method: immunoSEQ multiplex PCR; TCRdb's copy keeps in-frame clones and lacks some. That table gives V, J and clone size, and the DNA gave D and trimming. The table lists about 170,000 clones, around 86% of them singletons. The donors, nominally healthy at sampling, likely had unrecorded immune exposures.

The origin of this receptor is a male donor in good health and CMV-seronegative. The sample was PBMCs. The chain is built from TRBV6-4 and TRBJ2-2; TRBD1 might be the D (6 bases). The CDR3 loop reads CASSPTGANTGELFF. The CDR3, as DNA: TGTGCCAGCAGTCCGACAGGTGCGAACACCGGGGAGCTGTTTTTT.